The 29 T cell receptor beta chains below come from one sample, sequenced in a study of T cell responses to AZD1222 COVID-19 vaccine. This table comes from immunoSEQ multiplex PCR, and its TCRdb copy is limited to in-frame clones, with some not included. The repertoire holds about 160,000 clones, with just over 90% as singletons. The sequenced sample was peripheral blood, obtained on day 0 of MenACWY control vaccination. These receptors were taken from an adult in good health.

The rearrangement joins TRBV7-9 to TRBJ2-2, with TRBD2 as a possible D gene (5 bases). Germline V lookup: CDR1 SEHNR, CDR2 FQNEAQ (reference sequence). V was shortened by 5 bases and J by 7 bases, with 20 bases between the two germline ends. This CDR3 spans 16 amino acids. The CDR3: CASSLVGIGSSGELFF. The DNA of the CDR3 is TGTGCCAGCAGCCTTGTCGGGATCGGGTCTAGCGGGGAGCTGTTTTTT.

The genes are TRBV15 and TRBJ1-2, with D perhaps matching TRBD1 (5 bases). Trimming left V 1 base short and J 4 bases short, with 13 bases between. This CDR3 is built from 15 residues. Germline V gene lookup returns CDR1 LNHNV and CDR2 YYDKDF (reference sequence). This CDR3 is CATSRAFTGGYGYTF. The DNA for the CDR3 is TGTGCCACCAGCAGAGCGTTTACAGGTGGCTATGGCTACACCTTC. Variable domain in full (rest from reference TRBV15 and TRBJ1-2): DAMVIQNPRYQVTQFGKPVTLSCSQTLNHNVMYWYQQKSSQAPKLLFHYYDKDFNNEADTPDNFQSRRPNTSFCFLDIRSPGLGDTAMYLCATSRAFTGGYGYTFGSGTRLTVV.

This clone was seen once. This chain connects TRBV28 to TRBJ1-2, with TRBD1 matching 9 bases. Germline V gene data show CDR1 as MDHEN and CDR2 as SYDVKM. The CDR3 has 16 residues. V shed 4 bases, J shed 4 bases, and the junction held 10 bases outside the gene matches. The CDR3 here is CASSSGTGLEGYGYTF. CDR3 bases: TGTGCCAGCAGTTCCGGGACAGGGCTTGAAGGCTATGGCTACACCTTC.

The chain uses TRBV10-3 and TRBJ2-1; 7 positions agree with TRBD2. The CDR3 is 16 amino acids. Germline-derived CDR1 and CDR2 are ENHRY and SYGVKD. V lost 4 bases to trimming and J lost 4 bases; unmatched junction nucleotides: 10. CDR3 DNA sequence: TGTGCCATCAGTGTTTCGTTTGCGGGAGCGTACAATGAGCAGTTCTTC. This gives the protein CAISVSFAGAYNEQFF.

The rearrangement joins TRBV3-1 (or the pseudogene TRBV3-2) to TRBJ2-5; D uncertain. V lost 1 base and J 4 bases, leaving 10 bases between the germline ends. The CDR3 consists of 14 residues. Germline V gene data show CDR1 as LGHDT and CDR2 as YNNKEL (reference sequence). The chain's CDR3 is CASSQVYRGETQYF. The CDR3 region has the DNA TGTGCCAGCAGCCAAGTCTATCGAGGAGAGACCCAGTACTTC.

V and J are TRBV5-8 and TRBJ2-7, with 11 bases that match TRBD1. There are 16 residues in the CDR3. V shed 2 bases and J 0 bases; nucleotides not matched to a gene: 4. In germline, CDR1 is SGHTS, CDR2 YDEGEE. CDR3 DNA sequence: TGTGCCAGCAGCTTAAGGACAGGGGGCTTCTCCTACGAGCAGTACTTC. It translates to CASSLRTGGFSYEQYF. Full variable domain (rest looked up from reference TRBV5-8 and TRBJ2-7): EAGVTQSPTHLIKTRGQQATLRCSPISGHTSVYWYQQALGLGLQFLLWYDEGEERNRGNFPPRFSGRQFPNYSSELNVNALELEDSALYLCASSLRTGGFSYEQYFGPGTRLTVT.

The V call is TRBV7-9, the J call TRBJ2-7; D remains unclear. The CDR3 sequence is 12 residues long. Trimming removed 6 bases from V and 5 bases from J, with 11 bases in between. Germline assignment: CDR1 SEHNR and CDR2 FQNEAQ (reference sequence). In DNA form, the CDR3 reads TGTGCCAGCAGTCAAGGGTGGGACGAGCAGTACTTC. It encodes CASSQGWDEQYF.

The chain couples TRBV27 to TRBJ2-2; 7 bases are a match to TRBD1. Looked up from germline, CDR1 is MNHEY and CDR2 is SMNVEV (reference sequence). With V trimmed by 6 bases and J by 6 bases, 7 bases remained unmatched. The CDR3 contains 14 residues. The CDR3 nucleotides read TGTGCCAGCAGGAGTCCGGGGACAGCCGGGGAGCTGTTTTTT. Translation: CASRSPGTAGELFF.

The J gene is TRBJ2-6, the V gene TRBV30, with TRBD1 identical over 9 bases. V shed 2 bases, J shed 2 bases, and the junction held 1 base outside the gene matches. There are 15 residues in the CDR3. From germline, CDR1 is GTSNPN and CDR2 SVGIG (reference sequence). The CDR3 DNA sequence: TGTGCCTGGAGTCGGGACAGGGCTGGGGCCAACGTCCTGACTTTC. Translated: CAWSRDRAGANVLTF.

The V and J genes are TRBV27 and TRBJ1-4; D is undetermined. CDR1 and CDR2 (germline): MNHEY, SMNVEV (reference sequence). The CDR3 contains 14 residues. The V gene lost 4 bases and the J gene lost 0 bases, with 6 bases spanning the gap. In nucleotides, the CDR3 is TGTGCCAGCAGTTGGGGTGCAACTAATGAAAAACTGTTTTTT. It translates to CASSWGATNEKLFF.

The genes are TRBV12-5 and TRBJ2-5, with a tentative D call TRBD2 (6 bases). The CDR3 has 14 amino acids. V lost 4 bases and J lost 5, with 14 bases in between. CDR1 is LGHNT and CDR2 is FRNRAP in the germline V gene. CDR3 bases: TGTGCTAGTGGTTCGGGCCACCGGGGGGAGACCCAGTACTTC. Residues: CASGSGHRGETQYF.

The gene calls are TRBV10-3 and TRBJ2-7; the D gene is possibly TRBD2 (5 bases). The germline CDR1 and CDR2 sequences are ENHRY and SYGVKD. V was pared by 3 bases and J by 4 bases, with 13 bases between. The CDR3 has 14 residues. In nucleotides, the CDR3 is TGTGCCATCAGTGACGAAGGGAGTAGGTACGAGCAGTACTTC. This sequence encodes CAISDEGSRYEQYF.

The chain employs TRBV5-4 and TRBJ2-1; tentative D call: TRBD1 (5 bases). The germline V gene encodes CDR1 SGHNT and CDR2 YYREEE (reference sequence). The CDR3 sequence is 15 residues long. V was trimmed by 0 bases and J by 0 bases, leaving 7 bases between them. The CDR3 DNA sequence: TGTGCCAGCAGCTTGGGTACAGGCTCCTACAATGAGCAGTTCTTC. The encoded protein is CASSLGTGSYNEQFF.

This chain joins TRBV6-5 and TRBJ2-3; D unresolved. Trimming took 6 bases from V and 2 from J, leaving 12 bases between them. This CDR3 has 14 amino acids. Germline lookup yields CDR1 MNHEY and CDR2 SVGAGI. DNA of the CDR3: TGTGCCAGCAGCCCCCTATCGTCCACAGATACGCAGTATTTT. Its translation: CASSPLSSTDTQYF.

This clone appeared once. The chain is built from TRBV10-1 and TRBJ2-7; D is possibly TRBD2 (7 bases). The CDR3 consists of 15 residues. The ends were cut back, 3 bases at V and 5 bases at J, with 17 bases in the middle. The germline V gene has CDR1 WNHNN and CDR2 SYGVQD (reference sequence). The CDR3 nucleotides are TGCGCCAGCAGTGAAGGGGGAGGGGGGTTCAACGAGCAGTACTTC. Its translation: CASSEGGGGFNEQYF.

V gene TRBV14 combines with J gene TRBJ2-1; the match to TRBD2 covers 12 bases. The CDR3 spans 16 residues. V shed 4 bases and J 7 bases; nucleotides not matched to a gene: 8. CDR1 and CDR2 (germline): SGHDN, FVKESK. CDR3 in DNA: TGTGCCAGCAGCCTCATGACTAGCGGGAGTTGGAATGAGCAGTTCTTC. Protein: CASSLMTSGSWNEQFF. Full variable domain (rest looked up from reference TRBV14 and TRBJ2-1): EAGVTQFPSHSVIEKGQTVTLRCDPISGHDNLYWYRRVMGKEIKFLLHFVKESKQDESGMPNNRFLAERTGGTYSTLKVQPAELEDSGVYFCASSLMTSGSWNEQFFGPGTRLTVL.

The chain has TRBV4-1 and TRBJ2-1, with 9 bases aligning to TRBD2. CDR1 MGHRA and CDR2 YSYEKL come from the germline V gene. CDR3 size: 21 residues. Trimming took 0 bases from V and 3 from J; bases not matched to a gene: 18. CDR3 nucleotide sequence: TGCGCCAGCAGCCAAGATTCGGCAGGGCTAGCGGGAACCGGTGACTACAATGAGCAGTTCTTC. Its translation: CASSQDSAGLAGTGDYNEQFF.

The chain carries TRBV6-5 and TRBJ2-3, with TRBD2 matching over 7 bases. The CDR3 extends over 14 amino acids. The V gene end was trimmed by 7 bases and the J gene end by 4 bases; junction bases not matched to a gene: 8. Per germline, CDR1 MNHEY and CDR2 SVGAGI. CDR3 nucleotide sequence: TGTGCCAGCAAGCTTACGGGAGGTCCAGATACGCAGTATTTT. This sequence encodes CASKLTGGPDTQYF.

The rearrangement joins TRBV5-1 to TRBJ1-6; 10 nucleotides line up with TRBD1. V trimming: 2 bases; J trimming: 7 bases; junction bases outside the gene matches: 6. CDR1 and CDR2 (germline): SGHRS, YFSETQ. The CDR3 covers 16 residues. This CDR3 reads CASSFLTGGDNSPLHF. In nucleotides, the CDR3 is TGCGCCAGCAGCTTCCTGACAGGGGGCGACAATTCACCCCTCCACTTT.

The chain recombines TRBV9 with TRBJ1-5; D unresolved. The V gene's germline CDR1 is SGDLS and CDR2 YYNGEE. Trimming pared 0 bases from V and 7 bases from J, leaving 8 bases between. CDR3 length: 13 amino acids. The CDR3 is CASSVAPQQPQHF. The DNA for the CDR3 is TGTGCCAGCAGCGTAGCCCCACAACAGCCCCAGCATTTT.

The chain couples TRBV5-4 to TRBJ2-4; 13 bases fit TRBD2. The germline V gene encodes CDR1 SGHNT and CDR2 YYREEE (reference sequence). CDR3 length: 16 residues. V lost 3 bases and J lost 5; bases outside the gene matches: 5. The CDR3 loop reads CASSSRTSGRQNIQYF. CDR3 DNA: TGTGCCAGCAGCTCAAGGACTAGCGGGAGACAAAACATTCAGTACTTC.

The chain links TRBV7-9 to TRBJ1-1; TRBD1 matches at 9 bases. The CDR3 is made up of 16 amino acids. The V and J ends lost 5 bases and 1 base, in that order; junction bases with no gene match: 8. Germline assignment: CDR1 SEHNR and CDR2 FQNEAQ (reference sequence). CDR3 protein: CASSPTRQGGNTEAFF. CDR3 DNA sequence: TGTGCCAGCAGCCCAACCCGACAGGGGGGGAACACTGAAGCTTTCTTT.

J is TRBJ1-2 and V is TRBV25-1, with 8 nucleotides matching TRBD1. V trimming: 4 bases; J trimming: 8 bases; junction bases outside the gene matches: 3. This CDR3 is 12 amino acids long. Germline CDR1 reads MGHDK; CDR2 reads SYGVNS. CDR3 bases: TGTGCCAGCAGTGCAGGGGGCAAAGGCTACACCTTC. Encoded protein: CASSAGGKGYTF.

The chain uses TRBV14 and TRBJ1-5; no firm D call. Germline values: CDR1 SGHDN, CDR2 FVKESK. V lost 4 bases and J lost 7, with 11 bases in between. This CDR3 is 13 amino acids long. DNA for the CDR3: TGTGCCAGCAGCCGTGACCCGGGACAGCCCCAGCATTTT. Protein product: CASSRDPGQPQHF.

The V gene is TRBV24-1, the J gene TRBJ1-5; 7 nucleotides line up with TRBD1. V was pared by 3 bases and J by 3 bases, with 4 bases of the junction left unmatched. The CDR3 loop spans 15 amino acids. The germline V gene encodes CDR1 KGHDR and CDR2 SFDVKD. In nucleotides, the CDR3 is TGTGCCACCAGTGATAACGACAGGGACAATCAGCCCCAGCATTTT. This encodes CATSDNDRDNQPQHF.

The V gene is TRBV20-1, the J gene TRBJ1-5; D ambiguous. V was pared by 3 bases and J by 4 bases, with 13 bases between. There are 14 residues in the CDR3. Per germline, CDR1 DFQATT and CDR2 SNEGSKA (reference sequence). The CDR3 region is CSASFGRPNQPQHF. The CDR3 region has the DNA TGCAGTGCTAGTTTTGGCCGACCAAATCAGCCCCAGCATTTT.

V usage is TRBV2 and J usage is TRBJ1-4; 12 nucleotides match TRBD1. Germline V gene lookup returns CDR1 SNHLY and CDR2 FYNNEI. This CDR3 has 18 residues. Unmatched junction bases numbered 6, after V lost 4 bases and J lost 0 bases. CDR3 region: CASSVSGTGGSTNEKLFF. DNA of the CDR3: TGTGCCAGCAGTGTTTCTGGGACAGGGGGCTCAACTAATGAAAAACTGTTTTTT.

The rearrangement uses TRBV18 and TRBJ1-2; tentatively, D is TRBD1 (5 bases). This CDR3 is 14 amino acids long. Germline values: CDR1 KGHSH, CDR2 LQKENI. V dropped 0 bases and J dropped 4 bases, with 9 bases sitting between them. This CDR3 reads CASSPPDSFYGYTF. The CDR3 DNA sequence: TGTGCCAGCTCACCACCCGACAGCTTCTATGGCTACACCTTC.

As DNA, the CDR3 is TGTGCCTGGAGTGGGGGGTCCCTAGTAAGTGAGCAGTTCTTC. Its translation: CAWSGGSLVSEQFF. V usage is TRBV30 and J usage is TRBJ2-1; D could derive from TRBD1 or TRBD2 (5 bases each). The CDR3 loop spans 14 amino acids. V was trimmed by 1 base and J by 9 bases, leaving 16 bases between them. Germline V gives CDR1 GTSNPN, CDR2 SVGIG (reference sequence).